These T cell receptor beta chains were read from a single sample in a study of regulatory T cells in long-lasting Graves disease. From the multiplex PCR reads, TCRdb called clonotypes with MiXCR, one entry per CDR3 protein. The data hold about 620,000 distinct CDR3 sequences, with approximately 15% observed a single time. The data also belong to a second study, concerning T cells in Graves' hyperthyroidism and ophthalmopathy.

Sequences were derived from peripheral blood mononuclear cells (PBMCs), sampled at new diagnosis, from a patient treated with antithyroid drugs. Source of these receptors: a woman aged 25 to 45 with Graves disease. Each CDR3 is given without its conserved first and last residue. The D gene is left open where the match is weak.

CDR3 protein: ASSLEGTSGSETQY
V gene: TRBV7-2
D gene: TRBD2
J gene: TRBJ2-5

CDR3 protein: ASSLRQKYNEQS
V gene: TRBV12-3/TRBV12-4
D gene: NA
J gene: TRBJ2-1

CDR3 protein: ASQDRGREQY
V gene: TRBV27
D gene: TRBD1
J gene: TRBJ2-7

CDR3 protein: ASSIDPSQPQH
V gene: TRBV27
D gene: NA
J gene: TRBJ1-5

CDR3 protein: ASSFSWVGDEQF
V gene: TRBV12-3/TRBV12-4
D gene: NA
J gene: TRBJ2-1

CDR3 protein: SATSGRPPTDTQY
V gene: TRBV20-1
D gene: TRBD2
J gene: TRBJ2-3

CDR3 protein: ASSPPSTRRNEQF
V gene: TRBV18
D gene: NA
J gene: TRBJ2-1

CDR3 protein: ASSSGTGGTDTQY
V gene: TRBV5-6
D gene: NA
J gene: TRBJ2-3

CDR3 protein: ASRPGRPTSTDTQY
V gene: TRBV27
D gene: NA
J gene: TRBJ2-3

CDR3 protein: ATSDFEDNEQF
V gene: TRBV24-1
D gene: NA
J gene: TRBJ2-1

CDR3 protein: AWRDFMNTEAF
V gene: TRBV30
D gene: NA
J gene: TRBJ1-1

CDR3 protein: ASSPGHGIGTQY
V gene: TRBV28
D gene: NA
J gene: TRBJ2-5

CDR3 protein: ASSLGRLAGGEEQY
V gene: TRBV7-9
D gene: TRBD2
J gene: TRBJ2-7

CDR3 protein: ASSRPAGGSEQY
V gene: TRBV28
D gene: TRBD1
J gene: TRBJ2-7

CDR3 protein: ASERSGRAVDEQF
V gene: TRBV5-1
D gene: TRBD2
J gene: TRBJ2-1

CDR3 protein: ASSPGDQETQY
V gene: TRBV7-9
D gene: NA
J gene: TRBJ2-5

CDR3 protein: ASSADSVYGYT
V gene: TRBV28
D gene: NA
J gene: TRBJ1-2

CDR3 protein: ASRTGGYTEAF
V gene: TRBV7-2
D gene: TRBD1
J gene: TRBJ1-1

CDR3 protein: ASSRVATPWKTQY
V gene: TRBV27
D gene: NA
J gene: TRBJ2-5